A single sample is the source of the 21 T cell receptor beta chains below, sequenced in a study of cytomegalovirus exposure and HLA in healthy donors. This PCR relied on a set of 60 Vbeta primers and 13 Jbeta primers. TCRdb's table, derived via immunoSEQ multiplex PCR, lists solely in-frame clones and lacks some. This sample has under 200,000 clones, with 84% found just once. The sample comprised PBMCs. These receptors were collected from a woman in her 50s in good health and CMV-seropositive.

The chain combines TRBV19 with TRBJ1-2, with a weak D call TRBD1 (5 bases). CDR3 length equals 13 residues. Germline V lookup: CDR1 LNHDA, CDR2 SQIVND (reference sequence). V lost 6 bases, J lost 4 bases, and 12 bases lay in between. The CDR3 reads CASRSQGSYGYTF. CDR3 DNA sequence: TGTGCCAGTAGATCGCAGGGTTCCTATGGCTACACCTTC.

This rearrangement joins TRBV19 to TRBJ2-1, with 16 nucleotides matching TRBD2. The CDR3 extends over 19 amino acids. Trimming removed 5 bases from V and 0 bases from J; junction bases left unmatched: 7. The V gene's germline CDR1 is LNHDA and CDR2 SQIVND (reference sequence). The CDR3 DNA reads TGTGCCAGTAGTTCGGGGACTAGCGGGGGGGAGAGCTCCTACAATGAGCAGTTCTTC. Its translation: CASSSGTSGGESSYNEQFF.

The chain uses TRBV30 and TRBJ1-1, with D possibly TRBD1 on 5 matching bases. Germline V gives CDR1 GTSNPN, CDR2 SVGIG (reference sequence). V was trimmed by 0 bases and J by 5 bases, leaving 13 bases between them. The CDR3 has 14 amino acids. The CDR3 loop reads CAWSVLGGETEAFF. DNA for the CDR3: TGTGCCTGGAGTGTTCTCGGGGGTGAGACTGAAGCTTTCTTT.

V usage is TRBV5-1 and J usage is TRBJ2-1; TRBD2 matches 7 bases. Unmatched junction bases numbered 0, after V lost 0 bases and J lost 0 bases. Looked up from germline, CDR1 is SGHRS and CDR2 is YFSETQ. The CDR3 is made up of 15 amino acids. The CDR3 here is CASSLVAGSYNEQFF. In DNA form, the CDR3 reads TGCGCCAGCAGCTTGGTAGCGGGCTCCTACAATGAGCAGTTCTTC.

Notes on this clone: The identical CDR3 is also encoded by other nucleotide sequences in the sample. The chain joins TRBV7-9 to TRBJ1-2; D may be TRBD1 (5 bases). This CDR3 has 14 amino acids. Between the trimmed V and J ends, which lost 5 bases and 3 bases, there was a span of 13 bases. Germline values: CDR1 SEHNR, CDR2 FQNEAQ (reference sequence). CDR3 residues: CASSVAGPDYGYTF. DNA of the CDR3: TGTGCCAGCAGCGTTGCGGGACCGGACTATGGCTACACCTTC.

This chain joins TRBV6-5 and TRBJ2-7, with 7 positions matching TRBD1. The trim removed 5 bases at V and 5 bases at J, leaving 6 bases unmatched. The CDR3 consists of 13 residues. Germline V gene sequence: CDR1 MNHEY, CDR2 SVGAGI. CDR3 sequence (DNA): TGTGCCAGCAGTCCCTGGGACAGCGACGAGCAGTACTTC. Its translation: CASSPWDSDEQYF.

This chain uses TRBV2 with TRBJ1-3, with TRBD1 matching 11 bases. Germline-derived CDR1 and CDR2 are SNHLY and FYNNEI. This CDR3 region has 14 residues. V was clipped by 7 bases and J by 4 bases; unmatched bases: 3. CDR3 in amino acids: CASTRDRGGNTIYF. The CDR3, as DNA: TGTGCCAGCACCCGGGACAGGGGGGGAAACACCATATATTTT. The full variable domain, its missing parts supplied by reference TRBV2 and TRBJ1-3, is EPEVTQTPSHQVTQMGQEVILRCVPISNHLYFYWYRQILGQKVEFLVSFYNNEISEKSEIFDDQFSVERPDGSNFTLKIRSTKLEDSAMYFCASTRDRGGNTIYFGEGSWLTVV.

The chain is built from TRBV5-1 and TRBJ2-5; D uncertain. V was trimmed by 4 bases and J by 5 bases, leaving 21 bases between them. Germline values: CDR1 SGHRS, CDR2 YFSETQ. This CDR3 is 16 amino acids long. In DNA form, the CDR3 reads TGCGCCAGCAGCAACATAGGAGTACCCCTCGATGAGACCCAGTACTTC. Amino acid sequence: CASSNIGVPLDETQYF.

This clone has a single count. One end of the junction does not line up with germline, which may come from a read error. The chain employs TRBV7-9 and TRBJ1-2; 9 bases fit TRBD1. Germline CDR1 is SEHNR and CDR2 is FQNEAQ (reference sequence). The CDR3 has 17 amino acids. CDR3 DNA: TGTTCCAGCAGCCGAAAAGGGACAGGGTATCCCAACTATGGCTACACCTTC. Its translation: CSSSRKGTGYPNYGYTF.

The V and J genes are TRBV4-2 and TRBJ2-5; D is uncertain. The assigned J gene may be wrong: the sequence end matches TRBJ2-7 better. The CDR3 runs to 15 residues. Germline assignment: CDR1 LGHNA and CDR2 YNFKEQ. The CDR3 coding sequence is TGTGCCAGCAGCCAAGATACCGGGTTCTCCTACGAGCAGTACTTC. It codes for CASSQDTGFSYEQYF.

This chain joins TRBV11-2 and TRBJ1-6, with D tentatively TRBD1 (5 bases). Trimming left V 5 bases short and J 9 bases short, with 20 bases between. Germline-derived CDR1 and CDR2 are SGHAT and FQNNGV. The CDR3 covers 16 residues. The CDR3 here is CASSPMGGELGSPLHF. Written as DNA, the CDR3 is TGTGCCAGCAGCCCGATGGGGGGGGAGTTGGGTTCACCCCTCCACTTT.

The V and J genes are TRBV27 and TRBJ2-5; 12 positions match TRBD2. The ends lost 7 bases at V and 2 bases at J; junction bases unmatched: 5. Germline V CDR1 and CDR2: MNHEY, SMNVEV (reference sequence). The CDR3 loop spans 15 amino acids. The CDR3 nucleotides are TGTGCCAGCACCCGGACTAGCGGGGCACAAGAGACCCAGTACTTC. Protein sequence: CASTRTSGAQETQYF.

The J gene is TRBJ2-5, the V gene TRBV7-2; a weak D match, TRBD1 (6 bases). Trimming took 3 bases from V and 0 from J, leaving 14 bases between them. CDR3 length equals 16 residues. Germline values: CDR1 SGHTA, CDR2 FQGNSA. In nucleotides, the CDR3 is TGTGCCAGCAGCTTTTCAGGGGTCCTGTACCAAGAGACCCAGTACTTC. This translates into CASSFSGVLYQETQYF.

In its sample, this clone was seen once. The V call is TRBV14, the J call TRBJ2-5, with D uncertain. Between the trimmed V and J ends, which lost 1 base and 6 bases, there was a span of 12 bases. There are 14 residues in the CDR3. Germline V CDR1 and CDR2: SGHDN, FVKESK. CDR3 DNA: TGTGCCAGCAGCCAAGTGCAGGTGGGCAAGACCCAGTACTTC. Its protein product is CASSQVQVGKTQYF.

This chain links TRBV5-6 with TRBJ1-5; D may be TRBD1 (5 bases). CDR3 size: 14 residues. Germline V gene data show CDR1 as SGHDT and CDR2 as YYEEEE. Trimming took off 4 bases at V and 4 bases at J, with 12 bases between the two ends. The CDR3 here is CASSPGTSNQPQHF. CDR3 DNA sequence: TGTGCCAGCAGCCCCGGGACTTCAAATCAGCCCCAGCATTTT.

This clone was seen only once. This chain links TRBV5-4 with TRBJ2-1, with 8 bases that match TRBD2. This CDR3 contains 16 residues. Germline V gene lookup returns CDR1 SGHNT and CDR2 YYREEE (reference sequence). The trim removed 1 base at V and 3 bases at J, leaving 6 bases unmatched. For the CDR3, the DNA is TGTGCCAGCAGCTTGACCCCACTAGCGGACTACAATGAGCAGTTCTTC. Encoded protein: CASSLTPLADYNEQFF.

The gene calls are TRBV4-2 and TRBJ2-3; possibly TRBD2 for D (6 bases). Trimming removed 7 bases at V and 0 bases at J, with 11 bases between. This CDR3 contains 14 residues. Per germline, CDR1 LGHNA and CDR2 YNFKEQ. This CDR3 reads CASMEGSSTDTQYF. CDR3 DNA: TGTGCCAGCATGGAGGGTTCTAGCACAGATACGCAGTATTTT.

V and J are TRBV5-1 and TRBJ1-2, with 7 bases aligning to TRBD1. Germline V gives CDR1 SGHRS, CDR2 YFSETQ. The CDR3 has 13 amino acids. J was trimmed by 7 bases and V by 4 bases; bases with no gene match: 7. The CDR3 is CASSGTRDSGYTF. The DNA for the CDR3 is TGCGCCAGCAGCGGAACCAGGGACAGTGGCTACACCTTC.

The rearrangement joins TRBV7-2 to TRBJ2-2; 8 positions agree with TRBD2. The CDR3 runs 17 residues. Germline V gene sequence: CDR1 SGHTA, CDR2 FQGNSA. V shed 5 bases and J 2 bases; nucleotides not matched to a gene: 10. The CDR3 DNA is TGTGCCAGCAGCCCTCTACTGACTAGCGCTAACACCGGGGAGCTGTTTTTT. This translates into CASSPLLTSANTGELFF.

The chain couples TRBV4-1 to TRBJ2-3; 8 bases match TRBD2. Trimming removed 4 bases from V and 1 base from J; junction bases left unmatched: 4. Germline V CDR1 and CDR2: MGHRA, YSYEKL. This CDR3 comprises 15 residues. Written as DNA, the CDR3 is TGCGCCAGCAGCCCGCTCGGGGGGGGCACAGATACGCAGTATTTT. The encoded protein is CASSPLGGGTDTQYF.

The chain employs TRBV7-6 and TRBJ2-5; D might be TRBD1 (8 bases). The ends were cut back, 5 bases at V and 4 bases at J, with 17 bases in the middle. CDR1 is SGHVS, CDR2 FNYEAQ, per germline. The CDR3 extends over 15 amino acids. CDR3 sequence: CASSRTRTGIETQYF. CDR3 in DNA: TGTGCCAGCAGCCGGACTAGGACAGGGATAGAGACCCAGTACTTC. The complete variable domain, with remaining parts taken from reference TRBV7-6 and TRBJ2-5, reads GAGVSQSPRYKVTKRGQDVALRCDPISGHVSLYWYRQALGQGPEFLTYFNYEAQQDKSGLPNDRFSAERPEGSISTLTIQRTEQRDSAMYRCASSRTRTGIETQYFGPGTRLLVL.